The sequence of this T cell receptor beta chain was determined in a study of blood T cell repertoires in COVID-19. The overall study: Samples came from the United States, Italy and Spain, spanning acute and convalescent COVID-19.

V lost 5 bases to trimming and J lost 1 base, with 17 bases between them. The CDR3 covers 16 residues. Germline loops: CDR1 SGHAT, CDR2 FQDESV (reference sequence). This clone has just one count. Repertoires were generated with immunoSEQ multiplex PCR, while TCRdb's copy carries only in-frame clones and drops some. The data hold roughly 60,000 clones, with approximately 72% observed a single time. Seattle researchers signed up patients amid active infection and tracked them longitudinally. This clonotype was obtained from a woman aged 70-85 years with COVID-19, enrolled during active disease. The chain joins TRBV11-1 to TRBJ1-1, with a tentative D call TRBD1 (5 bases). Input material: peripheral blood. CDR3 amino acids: CASSPRYGGGNTEAFF. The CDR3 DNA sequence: TGTGCCAGCAGCCCTCGTTACGGGGGTGGGAACACTGAAGCTTTCTTT.